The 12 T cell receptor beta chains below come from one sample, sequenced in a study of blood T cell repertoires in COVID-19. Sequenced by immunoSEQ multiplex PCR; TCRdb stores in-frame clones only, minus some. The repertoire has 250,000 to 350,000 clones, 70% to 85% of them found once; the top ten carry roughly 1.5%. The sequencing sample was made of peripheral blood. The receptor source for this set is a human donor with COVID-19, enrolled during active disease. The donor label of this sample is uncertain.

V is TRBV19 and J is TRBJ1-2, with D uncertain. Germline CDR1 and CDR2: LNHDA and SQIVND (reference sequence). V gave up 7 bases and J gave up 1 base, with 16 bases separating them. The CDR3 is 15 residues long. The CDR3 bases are TGTGCCAGTACTTCTTGGGCAGAGAATAACTATGGCTACACCTTC. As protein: CASTSWAENNYGYTF.

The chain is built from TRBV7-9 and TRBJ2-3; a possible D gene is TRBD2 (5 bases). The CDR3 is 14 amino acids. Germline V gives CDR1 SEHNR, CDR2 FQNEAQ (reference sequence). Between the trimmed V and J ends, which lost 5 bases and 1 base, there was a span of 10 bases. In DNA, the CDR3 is TGTGCCAGCAGCCTTACGGAGGGCACAGATACGCAGTATTTT. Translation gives CASSLTEGTDTQYF.

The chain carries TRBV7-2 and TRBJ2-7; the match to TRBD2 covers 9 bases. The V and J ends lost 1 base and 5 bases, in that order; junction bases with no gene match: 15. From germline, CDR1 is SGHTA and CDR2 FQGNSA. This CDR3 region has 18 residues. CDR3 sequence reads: CASSLGPSGMSLINEQYF. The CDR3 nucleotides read TGTGCCAGCAGCTTAGGTCCTAGCGGGATGTCTCTTATCAACGAGCAGTACTTC.

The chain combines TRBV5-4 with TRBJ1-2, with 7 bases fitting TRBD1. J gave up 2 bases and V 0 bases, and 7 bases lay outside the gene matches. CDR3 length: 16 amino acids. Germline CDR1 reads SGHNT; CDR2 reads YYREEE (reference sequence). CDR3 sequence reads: CASSLGQKTGNYGYTF. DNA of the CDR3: TGTGCCAGCAGCTTGGGGCAGAAGACAGGGAACTATGGCTACACCTTC.

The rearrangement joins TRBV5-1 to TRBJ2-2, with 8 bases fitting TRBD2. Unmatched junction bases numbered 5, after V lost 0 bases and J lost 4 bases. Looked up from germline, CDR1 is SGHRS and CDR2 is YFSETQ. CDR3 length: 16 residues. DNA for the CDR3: TGCGCCAGCAGCTTGGTGGCGGGAGGTTCCACCGGGGAGCTGTTTTTT. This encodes CASSLVAGGSTGELFF.

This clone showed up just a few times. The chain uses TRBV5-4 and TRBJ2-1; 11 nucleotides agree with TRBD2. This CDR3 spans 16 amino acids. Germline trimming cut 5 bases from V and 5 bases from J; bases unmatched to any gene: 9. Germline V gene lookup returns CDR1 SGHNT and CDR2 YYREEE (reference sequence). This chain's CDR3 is CASRTEGTSGNNEQFF. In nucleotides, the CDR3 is TGTGCCAGCAGAACCGAAGGGACTAGCGGAAACAATGAGCAGTTCTTC.

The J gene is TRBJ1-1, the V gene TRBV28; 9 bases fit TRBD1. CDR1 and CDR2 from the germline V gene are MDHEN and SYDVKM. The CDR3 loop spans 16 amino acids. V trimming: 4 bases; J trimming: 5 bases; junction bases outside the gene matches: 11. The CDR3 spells CASSSIRDRVWTEAFF. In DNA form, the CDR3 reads TGTGCCAGCAGTTCCATCCGGGACAGGGTATGGACTGAAGCTTTCTTT. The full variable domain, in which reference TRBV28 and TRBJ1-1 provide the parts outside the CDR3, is DVKVTQSSRYLVKRTGEKVFLECVQDMDHENMFWYRQDPGLGLRLIYFSYDVKMKEKGDIPEGYSVSREKKERFSLILESASTNQTSMYLCASSSIRDRVWTEAFFGQGTRLTVV.

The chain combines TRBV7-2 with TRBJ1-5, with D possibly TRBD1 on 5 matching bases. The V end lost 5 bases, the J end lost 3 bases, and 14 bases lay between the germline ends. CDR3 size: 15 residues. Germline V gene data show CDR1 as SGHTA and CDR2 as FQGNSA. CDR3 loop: CASSQDRGNNQPQHF. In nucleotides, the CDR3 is TGTGCCAGCAGCCAGGACCGGGGGAACAATCAGCCCCAGCATTTT. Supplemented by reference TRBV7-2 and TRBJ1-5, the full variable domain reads GAGVSQSPSNKVTEKGKDVELRCDPISGHTALYWYRQSLGQGLEFLIYFQGNSAPDKSGLPSDRFSAERTGGSVSTLTIQRTQQEDSAVYLCASSQDRGNNQPQHFGDGTRLSIL.

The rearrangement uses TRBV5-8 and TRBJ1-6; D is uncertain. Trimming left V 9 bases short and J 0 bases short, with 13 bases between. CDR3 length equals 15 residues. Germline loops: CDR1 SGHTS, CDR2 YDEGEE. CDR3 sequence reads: CATRAGGSYNSPLHF. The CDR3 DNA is TGTGCCACCCGAGCCGGCGGCTCCTATAATTCACCCCTCCACTTT.

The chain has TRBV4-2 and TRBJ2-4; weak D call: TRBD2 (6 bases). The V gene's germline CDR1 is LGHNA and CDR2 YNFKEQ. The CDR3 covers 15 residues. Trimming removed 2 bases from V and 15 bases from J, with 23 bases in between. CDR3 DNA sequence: TGTGCCAGCAGCCAATCACTAGCAGTCAAATCGGGATTGTACTTC. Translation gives CASSQSLAVKSGLYF.

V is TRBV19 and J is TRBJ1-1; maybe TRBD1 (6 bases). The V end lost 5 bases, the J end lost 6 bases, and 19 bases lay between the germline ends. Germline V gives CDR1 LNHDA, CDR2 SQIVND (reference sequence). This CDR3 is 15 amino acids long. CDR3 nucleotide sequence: TGTGCCAGTAGTGCCCCTGAGGGGAGGGGGGCTGAAGCTTTCTTT. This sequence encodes CASSAPEGRGAEAFF.

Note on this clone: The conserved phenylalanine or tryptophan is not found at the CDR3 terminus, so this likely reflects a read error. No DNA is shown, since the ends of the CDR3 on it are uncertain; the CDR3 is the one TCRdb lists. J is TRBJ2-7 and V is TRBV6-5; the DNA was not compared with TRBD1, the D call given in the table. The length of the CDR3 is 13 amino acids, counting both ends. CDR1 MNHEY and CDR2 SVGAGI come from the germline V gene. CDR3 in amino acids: CASSNRDRGTIGL.